The 11 T cell receptor beta chains listed next were all sequenced from one sample in a study of T cell responses to AZD1222 COVID-19 vaccine. Only in-frame clones appear in the TCRdb table, and some are missing; sequencing was by immunoSEQ multiplex PCR. The table records 100,000 or so clones, more than 85% of them present only once. This material consisted of peripheral blood, taken 28 days after the second AZD1222 dose. These receptors all stem from an adult who received the AZD1222 COVID-19 vaccine.

J is TRBJ1-2 and V is TRBV2; 7 nucleotides agree with TRBD1. CDR1 and CDR2 (germline): SNHLY, FYNNEI. With 3 bases clipped from V and 9 bases from J, the junction kept 4 bases outside the gene matches. This CDR3 has 12 residues. CDR3 protein: CASSEVGQSYTF. For the CDR3, the DNA is TGTGCCAGCAGTGAGGTGGGACAGAGCTACACCTTC.

The CDR3 coding sequence is TGCAGCGCCGCCGACGGGGGCCGGGGTAATGAAAAACTGTTTTTT. Amino acid sequence: CSAADGGRGNEKLFF. The chain joins TRBV29-1 to TRBJ1-4, with a tentative D call TRBD1 (6 bases). V was pared by 7 bases and J by 4 bases, with 19 bases between. CDR3 size: 15 residues. Germline V lookup: CDR1 SQVTM, CDR2 ANQGSEA.

This clone was seen once. The chain employs TRBV6-5 and TRBJ2-7; D is perhaps TRBD1 (6 bases). The CDR3 loop spans 13 amino acids. Trimming left V 6 bases short and J 4 bases short, with 13 bases between. CDR1 and CDR2 (germline): MNHEY, SVGAGI. As DNA, the CDR3 is TGTGCCAGCAGACTTCCGGGACAATACGAGCAGTACTTC. Translated, it gives CASRLPGQYEQYF.

V usage is TRBV21-1 and J usage is TRBJ2-1; the table's TRBD1 call for D was not verified on the DNA. TRBV21-1 is deemed a pseudogene. The CDR3 covers 14 residues. The CDR3 here is CASRWRQGHNEQFF. Written as DNA, the CDR3 is TGTGCCAGCAGGTGGAGACAGGGCCACAATGAGCAGTTCTTC.

The count of this clone is one. The gene calls are TRBV10-3 and TRBJ2-7; 8 bases are shared with TRBD1. The CDR3 loop spans 14 amino acids. J was trimmed by 2 bases and V by 2 bases; bases with no gene match: 2. Germline V lookup: CDR1 ENHRY, CDR2 SYGVKD. CDR3 sequence: CAISEQGAAYEQYF. In DNA, the CDR3 is TGTGCCATCAGTGAGCAGGGGGCGGCCTACGAGCAGTACTTC.

This chain uses TRBV28 with TRBJ1-5; 9 positions agree with TRBD1. V lost 6 bases to trimming and J lost 6 bases; unmatched junction nucleotides: 9. The CDR3 runs 15 residues. Germline loops: CDR1 MDHEN, CDR2 SYDVKM. CDR3 in DNA: TGTGCCAGCAGCGCGGGACAGGGCATTCGTCAGCCCCAGCATTTT. Translated: CASSAGQGIRQPQHF.

The chain carries TRBV5-1 and TRBJ1-2, with unresolved D. The CDR3 is 15 amino acids. Germline values: CDR1 SGHRS, CDR2 YFSETQ. Between the trimmed V and J ends, which lost 4 bases and 1 base, there was a span of 14 bases. CDR3 nucleotide sequence: TGCGCCAGCAGCGCCAGCGAAACAAGTAACTATGGCTACACCTTC. Encoded protein: CASSASETSNYGYTF.

The rearrangement uses TRBV15 and TRBJ2-7; 7 bases match TRBD1. This CDR3 spans 16 amino acids. V gave up 1 base and J gave up 0 bases; unmatched junction bases: 6. Germline V CDR1 and CDR2: LNHNV, YYDKDF (reference sequence). The CDR3 sequence: CATSRAGTESSYEQYF. CDR3 coding DNA: TGTGCCACCAGCAGAGCCGGGACAGAGAGCTCCTACGAGCAGTACTTC.

This clone was seen a single time. The rearrangement joins TRBV2 to TRBJ1-3, with 8 nucleotides matching TRBD1. This CDR3 has 16 amino acids. Germline V gives CDR1 SNHLY, CDR2 FYNNEI. V lost 4 bases, J lost 2 bases, and 7 bases stayed unmatched. CDR3 in DNA: TGTGCCAGCAGTGTCCAGGGGGCGAAGACTGGAAACACCATATATTTT. Residues: CASSVQGAKTGNTIYF. The whole variable domain, filled in from reference TRBV2 and TRBJ1-3, reads EPEVTQTPSHQVTQMGQEVILRCVPISNHLYFYWYRQILGQKVEFLVSFYNNEISEKSEIFDDQFSVERPDGSNFTLKIRSTKLEDSAMYFCASSVQGAKTGNTIYFGEGSWLTVV.

This sequence joins TRBV30 and TRBJ2-7, with 12 positions matching TRBD2. The CDR3 runs to 14 residues. Germline CDR1 and CDR2: GTSNPN and SVGIG (reference sequence). With 5 bases clipped from V and 2 bases from J, the junction kept 4 bases outside the gene matches. CDR3 in DNA: TGTGCCTGGGCACTAGCGGGGGGCACCTACGAGCAGTACTTC. Translated: CAWALAGGTYEQYF.

This chain links TRBV11-1 with TRBJ2-3; D unclear. Deletions cut 1 base from V and 1 base from J, with 9 bases between. This CDR3 has 15 amino acids. In germline, CDR1 is SGHAT, CDR2 FQDESV (reference sequence). CDR3 amino acids: CASSLGSRRTDTQYF. CDR3 bases: TGTGCCAGCAGCTTAGGGAGCAGGCGCACAGATACGCAGTATTTT.